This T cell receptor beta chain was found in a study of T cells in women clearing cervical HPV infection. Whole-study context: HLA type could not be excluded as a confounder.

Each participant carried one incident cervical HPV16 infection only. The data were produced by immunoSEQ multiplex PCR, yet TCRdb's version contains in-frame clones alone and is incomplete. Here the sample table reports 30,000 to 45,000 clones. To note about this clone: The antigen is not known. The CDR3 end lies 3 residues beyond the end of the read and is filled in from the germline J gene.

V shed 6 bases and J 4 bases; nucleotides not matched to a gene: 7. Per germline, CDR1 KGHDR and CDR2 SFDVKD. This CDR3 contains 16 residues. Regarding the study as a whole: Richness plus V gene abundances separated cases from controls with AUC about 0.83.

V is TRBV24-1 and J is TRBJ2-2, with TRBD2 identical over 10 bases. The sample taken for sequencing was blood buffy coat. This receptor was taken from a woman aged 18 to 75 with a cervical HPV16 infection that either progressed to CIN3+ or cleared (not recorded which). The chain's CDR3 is CATSKAAGGSTGELFF. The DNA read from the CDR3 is TGTGCCACCAGTAAGGCAGCGGGAGGGAGCACCGGGGAG.